This paragraph covers one T cell receptor (beta chain) sequence. Its antigen remains unidentified. This sample is part of a study of Tregs in tolerant kidney transplant recipients. Study-wide background: Recipients received nonmyeloablative bone marrow transplants from related graft donors, with transient mixed chimerism. Study-wide findings and caveats: Changing PCR primers prevented nucleotide comparison between some patients' samples.

TCRdb's copy holds only in-frame clones and misses some; the assay was immunoSEQ multiplex PCR. The sample yields over 50,000 clones, 80% to 90% seen once. Deletions cut 4 bases from V and 7 bases from J, with 11 bases between. CDR3 length: 12 residues. Germline CDR1 reads MDHEN; CDR2 reads SYDVKM. Unstimulated regulatory T cells (CD4+CD25+CD127-), CD4+CD25- non-regulatory cells, CD4 and CD8 cells were FACS-sorted from thawed PBMCs. Regulatory T cells were sorted from thawed PBMCs rested overnight at 37°C with 150 to 200 IU/ml IL-2. V and J are TRBV28 and TRBJ2-7; D is perhaps TRBD1 (5 bases). The sample consisted of Tregs from blood, taken before the transplant. This sequence was found in a human donor who received a combined kidney and bone marrow transplant. In DNA form, the CDR3 reads TGTGCCAGCAGTTCCTCTAGGGGTGAGCAGTACTTC. It is translated as CASSSSRGEQYF. Together with reference TRBV28 and TRBJ2-7, the CDR3 gives the full variable domain: DVKVTQSSRYLVKRTGEKVFLECVQDMDHENMFWYRQDPGLGLRLIYFSYDVKMKEKGDIPEGYSVSREKKERFSLILESASTNQTSMYLCASSSSRGEQYFGPGTRLTVT.